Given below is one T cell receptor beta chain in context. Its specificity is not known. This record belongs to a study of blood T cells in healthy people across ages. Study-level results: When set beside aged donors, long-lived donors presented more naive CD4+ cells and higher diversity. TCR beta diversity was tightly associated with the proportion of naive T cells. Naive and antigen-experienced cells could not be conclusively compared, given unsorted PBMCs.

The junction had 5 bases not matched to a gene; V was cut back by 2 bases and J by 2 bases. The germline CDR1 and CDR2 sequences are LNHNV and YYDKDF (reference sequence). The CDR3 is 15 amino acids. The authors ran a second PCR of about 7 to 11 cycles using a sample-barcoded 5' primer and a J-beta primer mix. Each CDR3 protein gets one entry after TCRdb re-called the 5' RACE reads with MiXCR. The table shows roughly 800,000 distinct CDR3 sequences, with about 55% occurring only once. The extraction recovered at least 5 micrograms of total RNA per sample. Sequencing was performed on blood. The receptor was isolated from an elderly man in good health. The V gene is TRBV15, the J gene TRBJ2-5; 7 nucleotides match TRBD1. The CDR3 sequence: CATSRPGDRQETQYF. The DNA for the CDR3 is TGTGCCACCAGCAGACCAGGGGACAGACAAGAGACCCAGTACTTC.